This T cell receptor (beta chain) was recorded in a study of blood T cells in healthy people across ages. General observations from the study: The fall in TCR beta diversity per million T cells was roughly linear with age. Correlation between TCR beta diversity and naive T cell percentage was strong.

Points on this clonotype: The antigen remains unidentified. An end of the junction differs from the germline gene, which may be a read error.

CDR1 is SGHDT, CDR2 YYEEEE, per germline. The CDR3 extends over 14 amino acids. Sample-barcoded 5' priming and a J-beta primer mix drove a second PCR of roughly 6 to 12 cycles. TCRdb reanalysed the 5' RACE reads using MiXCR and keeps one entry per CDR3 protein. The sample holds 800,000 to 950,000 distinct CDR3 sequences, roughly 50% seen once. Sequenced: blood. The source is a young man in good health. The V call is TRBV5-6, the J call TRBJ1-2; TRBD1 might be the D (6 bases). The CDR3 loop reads CASSFRGPNYGYIF. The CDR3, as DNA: TGTGCCAGCAGCTTCAGGGGCCCTAACTATGGCTACATCTTC.